A selection of T cell receptor beta chains follows, all from one sample in a study of Graves' ophthalmopathy and Graves' hyperthyroidism. MiXCR, applied by TCRdb to the multiplex PCR reads, yields one record per CDR3 protein. The table shows a few hundred thousand distinct CDR3 sequences, with approximately 35% occurring only once. Sample: peripheral blood or thyroid tissue (not recorded which). The receptors were sampled from an adult man with Graves' hyperthyroidism. Both conserved end residues are part of each CDR3. D genes are given only for firm matches. A row's size may be missing; if present it is once, few, many or a size class.

clone_size | j_call | d_call | v_call | cdr3_nt | cdr3_aa
many | TRBJ2-7 | NA | TRBV29-1 | TGCAGCGTTGAACTTCAGGGACTTCCCTACGAGCAGTACTTC | CSVELQGLPYEQYF
NA | TRBJ2-2 | NA | TRBV30 | TGTGCCTGGAGTCAAAGCGTCGGGGAGCTGTTTTTT | CAWSQSVGELFF
many | TRBJ1-1 | NA | TRBV19 | TGTGCCAGTAGTCCCCGGAGGGGGGAGTGGGCTTTCTTT | CASSPRRGEWAFF
NA | TRBJ2-7 | NA | TRBV4-2 | TGTGCCAGCAGCTTAGATATGAGGGAGCAGTACTTC | CASSLDMREQYF
NA | TRBJ2-7 | NA | TRBV12-3/TRBV12-4 | TGTGCCAGCAGTCCGCGGACCGCCAGCTCCTACGAGCAGTACTTC | CASSPRTASSYEQYF
many | TRBJ2-7 | TRBD1 | TRBV7-6 | TGTGCCAGCACCCCACTCCGGGACAGGGTTAAGTGGGAGCAGTACTTC | CASTPLRDRVKWEQYF
many | TRBJ1-5 | NA | TRBV2 | TGTGCCAGCAACCGGTTAAATCAGCCCCAGCATTTT | CASNRLNQPQHF
NA | TRBJ1-4 | TRBD1 | TRBV2 | TGTGCCAGCAGTTCTACAGGGGGCTACAATGAAAAACTGTTTTTT | CASSSTGGYNEKLFF
few | TRBJ2-5 | NA | TRBV19 | TGTGCCAGTAGCGGCAGAACTCAAGAGACCCAGTACTTC | CASSGRTQETQYF
NA | TRBJ1-6 | TRBD1 | TRBV6-5 | TGTGCCAGCAGTTACTCGTTGGGACAGAATTCACCCCTCCACTTT | CASSYSLGQNSPLHF
many | TRBJ1-1 | NA | TRBV20-1 | TGCAGTGCTAGAAAGGTTACTGAAGCTTTCTTT | CSARKVTEAFF
NA | TRBJ2-5 | TRBD1 | TRBV7-9 | TGTGCCAGCAGCTTGGCAGGGACAGGGCTAAGAGAGACCCAGTACTTC | CASSLAGTGLRETQYF
NA | TRBJ1-5 | TRBD1 | TRBV24-1 | TGTGCCACCAGTGGGACAGGGGTGGATCAGCCCCAGCATTTT | CATSGTGVDQPQHF
many | TRBJ1-4 | NA | TRBV19 | TGTGCCAGTAGTATAACATCTACAGGGAACGAAAAACTGTTTTTT | CASSITSTGNEKLFF
NA | TRBJ2-5 | TRBD1 | TRBV15 | TGTGCCACCAGCAGCTTAGAAAGGGGGCGAGAGACCCAGTACTTC | CATSSLERGRETQYF
NA | TRBJ1-5 | NA | TRBV2 | TGTGCCAGCAGTGAATCTGGGATAGCTACGCATTTT | CASSESGIATHF
many | TRBJ2-2 | NA | TRBV29-1 | TGCAGCGTTGAAGCCCCGAACACCGGGGAGCTGTTTTTT | CSVEAPNTGELFF
many | TRBJ2-2 | NA | TRBV5-1 | TGCGCCAGCAGCCGGTCCGGGGGGCCGTTCACCGGGGAGCTGTTTTTT | CASSRSGGPFTGELFF
NA | TRBJ2-6 | TRBD2 | TRBV15 | TGTGCCACCAGCACGTCGGGACTAGCGGGATCTGGGGCCAACGTCCTGACTTTC | CATSTSGLAGSGANVLTF
NA | TRBJ1-1 | TRBD1 | TRBV7-2 | TGTGCCAGCAGCTTACATGCGGCATTACAGGGGCTAAACACTGAAGCTTTCTTT | CASSLHAALQGLNTEAFF
NA | TRBJ1-2 | NA | TRBV7-9 | TGTGCCAGCAGCTTTAGCCGGGGCTACACCTTC | CASSFSRGYTF
NA | TRBJ1-1 | NA | TRBV7-2 | TGTGCCAGCAGCTCGGTGACAGGTTCGAACACTGAAGCTTTCTTT | CASSSVTGSNTEAFF
many | TRBJ1-4 | NA | TRBV2 | TGTGCCAGCAGTGAAAACACCGCGAGGGTGTTTTTT | CASSENTARVFF
few | TRBJ1-2 | NA | TRBV3-1 | TGTGCCAGCAGCCAGGGGGTAGAGGGCTACACCTTC | CASSQGVEGYTF
many | TRBJ1-2 | NA | TRBV19 | TGTGCCAGTAGTATAAGACAGCCAAACTATGGCTACACCTTC | CASSIRQPNYGYTF
NA | TRBJ2-2 | NA | TRBV6-1 | TGTGCCAGCAGTCCATTGGCGGAGGGAGTGCCCGGGGGGCTGTTTTTT | CASSPLAEGVPGGLFF
NA | TRBJ2-5 | NA | TRBV7-8 | TGTGCCAGCAACCCAAGGACAAGGCCCGAGACCCAGTACTTC | CASNPRTRPETQYF
NA | TRBJ1-1 | TRBD1 | TRBV7-9 | TGTGCCAGCAGCTTAAGGGGGACAGGGGGGGCTGAAGCTTTCTTT | CASSLRGTGGAEAFF
NA | TRBJ1-1 | TRBD1 | TRBV5-4 | TGTGCCAGCAGCCTAGGACAGGCGGGGGCAGCTTTCTTT | CASSLGQAGAAFF
few | TRBJ1-1 | NA | TRBV11-3 | TGTGCCAGCAGCTCGGGGCGCGGGTCCACCGAAGCTTTCTTT | CASSSGRGSTEAFF
many | TRBJ2-7 | NA | TRBV6-6 | TGTGCCAGCAGTCTGGACCACTACGAGCAGTACTTC | CASSLDHYEQYF
many | TRBJ1-1 | NA | TRBV7-2 | TGTGCCAGCAGCTTAGCGATGGTGGACACTGAAGCTTTCTTT | CASSLAMVDTEAFF
few | TRBJ1-2 | NA | TRBV3-1 | TGTGCCAGCAGCCAAGTTCGGGAGGGCTACACCTTC | CASSQVREGYTF
many | TRBJ1-5 | NA | TRBV6-1 | TGTGCCAGCAGGGACCAGCCTCCGGGCACGTATAGCAATCAGCCCCAGCATTTT | CASRDQPPGTYSNQPQHF
many | TRBJ1-2 | NA | TRBV20-1 | TGCAGTGCTAGTAATGGGGCCACACCGAGTGCCGACTATGGCTACACCTTC | CSASNGATPSADYGYTF
NA | TRBJ1-2 | NA | TRBV19 | TGTGCCAGTTCACCCGGGACACCGCCTAACTATGGCTACACCTTC | CASSPGTPPNYGYTF
NA | TRBJ1-2 | NA | TRBV29-1 | TGCAGCGTTATGACAGGCCCGGGGAACTATGGCTACACCTTC | CSVMTGPGNYGYTF
many | TRBJ2-6 | NA | TRBV5-1 | TGCGCCAGCAGGGCGATCTCTGGGGCCAACGTCCTGACTTTC | CASRAISGANVLTF
many | TRBJ2-7 | NA | TRBV4-1 | TGCGCCAGCAGCCAGACAGCGTCGGCCGAGCAGTACTTC | CASSQTASAEQYF
NA | TRBJ1-6 | TRBD1 | TRBV7-8 | TGTGCCAGCAGCCATCAATTAGGGACAGGGGGCAACTCACCCCTCCACTTT | CASSHQLGTGGNSPLHF
many | TRBJ1-1 | NA | TRBV2 | TGTGCCAGCAAGCGGGTGGGGGGCTTGACAGTGAACACTGAAGCTTTCTTT | CASKRVGGLTVNTEAFF
once | TRBJ2-7 | TRBD2 | TRBV7-9 | TGTGCCAGCAGCGTCACCGGGACTAGCATCCACGAGCAGTACTTC | CASSVTGTSIHEQYF
many | TRBJ1-5 | NA | TRBV29-1 | TGCAGCTGTAGGGTCGACAATCAGCCCCAGCATTTT | CSCRVDNQPQHF
NA | TRBJ1-3 | NA | TRBV5-1 | TGCGCCAGCAGCGGCCGAATCTCTGGAAACACCATATATTTT | CASSGRISGNTIYF
NA | TRBJ2-7 | NA | TRBV4-1 | TGCGCCAGCAGCCAAGTTGTTAGCGACGACTGCGAGCAGTACTTC | CASSQVVSDDCEQYF
many | TRBJ2-2 | TRBD1 | TRBV15 | TGTGCCACCAGCAGGATCGGGACAGAAGCCGGGGAGCTGTTTTTT | CATSRIGTEAGELFF
few | TRBJ1-4 | NA | TRBV5-5 | TGTGCCAGCAAGGAACTAACGACCTCAACTAATGAAAAACTGTTTTTT | CASKELTTSTNEKLFF
NA | TRBJ1-5 | NA | TRBV19 | TGTGCCAGTAACCCCCCGAATCAGCCCCAGCATTTT | CASNPPNQPQHF
NA | TRBJ2-7 | NA | TRBV12-3/TRBV12-4 | TGTGCCAGCAGTAGGGGGATCTACGAGCAGTACTTC | CASSRGIYEQYF
many | TRBJ2-5 | NA | TRBV7-6 | TGTGCCAGCAGCTTAGGGGACAGTCCGCGGGAGGCCCAGTACTTC | CASSLGDSPREAQYF
many | TRBJ2-7 | TRBD2 | TRBV24-1 | TGTGCCACCAGGCCGACTAGCGGCCTCTCCTACGAGCAGTACTTC | CATRPTSGLSYEQYF
NA | TRBJ1-1 | NA | TRBV9 | TGTGCCAGCAGCGTAGCTGGGGGGGGGAACACTGAAGCTTTCTTT | CASSVAGGGNTEAFF
NA | TRBJ1-6 | TRBD1 | TRBV29-1 | TGCCAGCGGGGACAGGGAACTTCACCCCTCCACTTT | CQRGQGTSPLHF
NA | TRBJ1-4 | TRBD1 | TRBV29-1 | TGCAGCGTTATCGGGACAGGGCGTGAAAAACTGTTTTTT | CSVIGTGREKLFF